This TCR beta chain appears in the sequencing data of a study of regulatory T cells in long-lasting Graves disease. The time point was: newly diagnosed GD, antithyroid drugs for less than 3 months. After RNA was extracted from PBMCs, the TCR library was made from it. It was an endocrinology department in Xi'an, China, that provided the patients. The germline gives CDR1 MNHNS, CDR2 SASEGT. The CDR3 sequence is 13 residues long. The V segment lost 1 base and the J segment 7 bases; nucleotides outside the gene matches: 2. iRepertoire HTBI primers and Arm-PCR of CDR3 regions built TCR beta libraries. TCRdb reprocessed the multiplex PCR reads with MiXCR, giving one entry per CDR3 protein. This table holds hundreds of thousands of distinct CDR3 sequences, approximately 15% found once. The same data also contributed to another study, on T cells in Graves' hyperthyroidism and ophthalmopathy. That study reports: The HTBI primer set drove a first-round RT-PCR of the TCR CDR3.

The material was peripheral blood mononuclear cells (PBMCs), obtained at new diagnosis, from a patient treated with antithyroid drugs. The gene calls are TRBV6-1 and TRBJ1-1; 8 positions agree with TRBD1. The TCR was taken from a woman aged 40 to 50 with Graves disease. The CDR3 is CASSEGGQVEAFF. CDR3 in DNA: TGTGCCAGCAGTGAAGGGGGACAGGTTGAAGCTTTCTTT.